Listed here are 21 T cell receptor beta chains from one sample, sequenced in a study of regulatory T cells in long-lasting Graves disease. Relying on iRepertoire HTBI primers and Arm-PCR of CDR3 regions, the team built TCR beta libraries. Using its own MiXCR run on the multiplex PCR reads, TCRdb lists one record per CDR3 protein. The table records a few hundred thousand distinct CDR3 sequences, 12% of them present only once. Noted time point: newly diagnosed GD, antithyroid drugs for less than 3 months. RNA extracted from PBMCs served as the sequencing template. These data are also associated with another study on T cells in Graves' hyperthyroidism and ophthalmopathy.

Sequencing was performed on peripheral blood mononuclear cells (PBMCs), taken at new diagnosis, from a patient treated with antithyroid drugs. The receptors derive from a woman younger than 30 with Graves disease.

This clonotype was detected only a few times. Its ends do not fully match the called genes, so a read error is possible. The V and J genes are TRBV9 and TRBJ2-3; D ambiguous. CDR1 and CDR2 (germline): SGDLS, YYNGEE. This CDR3 comprises 14 residues. The DNA of the CDR3 is TGCGCCAGCAGCGCGAGCTACCCGGACCCCTCGCAGTATTTT. Protein product: CASSASYPDPSQYF.

In this sample, this clonotype turned up many times. The germline gene is not matched at one end of the junction; a read error may be the cause. This chain connects TRBV7-8 to TRBJ2-5, with 7 nucleotides matching TRBD1. The germline V gene encodes CDR1 SGHVS and CDR2 FQNEAQ. The CDR3 is 13 residues long. CDR3 bases: TGTGCCAGCAGCTTAGACAGGGGCGGAAACCAGGACTTC. This sequence encodes CASSLDRGGNQDF. The variable domain in full, completed from reference TRBV7-8 and TRBJ2-5, reads GAGVSQSPRYKVAKRGQDVALRCDPISGHVSLFWYQQALGQGPEFLTYFQNEAQLDKSGLPSDRFFAERPEGSVSTLKIQRTQQEDSAVYLCASSLDRGGNQDFGPGTRLLVL.

This clonotype was picked up many times. This chain connects TRBV18 to TRBJ2-2, with D perhaps matching TRBD1 or TRBD2 (5 bases each). Per germline, CDR1 KGHSH and CDR2 LQKENI. The CDR3 loop spans 15 amino acids. Trimming stripped 6 bases from V and 0 bases from J, with 11 bases between. The CDR3 spells CASSKGRTNTGELFF. The CDR3 bases are TGTGCCAGCTCCAAGGGACGGACGAACACCGGGGAGCTGTTTTTT. The full variable domain, its missing parts supplied by reference TRBV18 and TRBJ2-2, is NAGVMQNPRHLVRRRGQEARLRCSPMKGHSHVYWYRQLPEEGLKFMVYLQKENIIDESGMPKERFSAEFPKEGPSILRIQQVVRGDSAAYFCASSKGRTNTGELFFGEGSRLTVL.

J is TRBJ2-3 and V is TRBV27; the match to TRBD1 covers 9 bases. V lost 2 bases to trimming and J lost 2 bases; unmatched junction nucleotides: 5. Germline V lookup: CDR1 MNHEY, CDR2 SMNVEV (reference sequence). The CDR3 has 16 amino acids. The CDR3 coding sequence is TGTGCCAGCAGTTTACTGGACAGGGGTAACACAGATACGCAGTATTTT. This sequence encodes CASSLLDRGNTDTQYF.

In its sample, this clonotype was seen many times. The chain carries TRBV12-3 or TRBV12-4 and TRBJ2-3, with 11 bases identical to TRBD2. Losses at the gene ends were 7 bases for V and 0 bases for J; bases not matched to a gene: 12. The CDR3 consists of 18 residues. DNA for the CDR3: TGTGCCAGCACCCTCCAAAGACTAGCGGGGCCAAGCACAGATACGCAGTATTTT. Translation gives CASTLQRLAGPSTDTQYF.

This clonotype was seen just once. The chain uses TRBV29-1 and TRBJ2-7, with D possibly being TRBD2 (5 bases). In germline, CDR1 is SQVTM, CDR2 ANQGSEA. This CDR3 region has 13 residues. V lost 4 bases to trimming and J lost 3 bases, with 13 bases between them. The CDR3 sequence is CSVGVAGRYEQYF. Here the CDR3 DNA reads TGCAGCGTTGGTGTCGCGGGCCGCTACGAGCAGTACTTC.

Many counts were recorded for this clonotype. The chain carries TRBV30 and TRBJ1-1; 7 positions agree with TRBD1. Germline CDR1 reads GTSNPN; CDR2 reads SVGIG (reference sequence). Trimming at V came to 1 base and at J to 8 bases, leaving 7 bases not matched to a gene. The CDR3 length is 13 residues. The CDR3 here is CAWSAIGGYEAFF. As DNA, the CDR3 is TGTGCCTGGAGTGCAATAGGGGGCTACGAAGCTTTCTTT.

This clonotype was counted many times. This chain joins TRBV28 and TRBJ2-3; 9 nucleotides align to TRBD1. The closer fit of TRBJ2-5 to the DNA end suggests the J call may be wrong. Per the germline V gene, CDR1 is MDHEN and CDR2 is SYDVKM. The CDR3 runs to 15 residues. CDR3 protein: CASRSTGQGWETQYF. The CDR3 region has the DNA TGTGCCAGCAGGTCGACGGGACAGGGTTGGGAGACCCAGTACTTC.

This CDR3 is CASSLGAGNEQFF. Here the CDR3 DNA reads TGTGCCAGCAGCTTAGGAGCGGGCAATGAGCAGTTCTTC. The rearrangement uses TRBV7-3 and TRBJ2-1; TRBD2 might be the D (6 bases). V was clipped by 2 bases and J by 6 bases, with 8 bases between them. The length of the CDR3 is 13 residues. The germline V gene has CDR1 SGHTA and CDR2 FQGTGA.

This clonotype came up many times. V gene TRBV7-2 combines with J gene TRBJ2-7, with 10 positions matching TRBD2. Per germline, CDR1 SGHTA and CDR2 FQGNSA. V lost 1 base to trimming and J lost 2 bases; unmatched junction nucleotides: 8. The CDR3 covers 17 residues. The CDR3 nucleotides read TGTGCCAGCAGCTTAGAGTTGGGACTAGCGTTAGCCTACGAGCAGTACTTC. Amino acids: CASSLELGLALAYEQYF.

This chain uses TRBV20-1 with TRBJ2-6; TRBD2 agrees at 14 bases. J lost 1 base, V lost 5 bases, and 13 bases had no gene match. This CDR3 is built from 20 residues. Germline V gives CDR1 DFQATT, CDR2 SNEGSKA (reference sequence). This chain's CDR3 is CSADLGTSGSNTSGANVLTF. CDR3 DNA: TGCAGTGCTGACCTTGGGACTAGCGGGAGCAATACTTCTGGGGCCAACGTCCTGACTTTC.

V is TRBV27 and J is TRBJ1-2, with TRBD1 matching 9 bases. Germline values: CDR1 MNHEY, CDR2 SMNVEV (reference sequence). The V segment lost 7 bases and the J segment 0 bases; nucleotides outside the gene matches: 6. CDR3 length: 15 amino acids. The CDR3 DNA sequence: TGTGCCAGCAAACCGACAGGGGGAACTAACTATGGCTACACCTTC. Translated: CASKPTGGTNYGYTF.

With respect to this clonotype: This sequence is one base from a far larger clone and is likely a read error. V and J are TRBV7-8 and TRBJ2-1; weak D call: TRBD2 (5 bases). Germline V lookup: CDR1 SGHVS, CDR2 FQNEAQ. This CDR3 is built from 13 residues. CDR3 sequence (DNA): TGTGCCAGCAGCTTAGTTGAGGGTGATGAGCAGTCCTTC. It yields the protein CASSLVEGDEQSF.

This clonotype has at least ten counts. The J gene is TRBJ1-5, the V gene TRBV27; D may be TRBD1 (5 bases). The CDR3 loop spans 13 amino acids. Between the trimmed V and J ends, which lost 3 bases and 7 bases, there was a span of 10 bases. Germline CDR1 reads MNHEY; CDR2 reads SMNVEV (reference sequence). The CDR3 DNA is TGTGCCAGCAGTTTCAGGGTGCAACAGCCCCAGCATTTT. This sequence encodes CASSFRVQQPQHF.

About this clonotype itself: A much bigger clone sits one base away, suggesting this may be a read error. In this CDR3 the conserved last residue, phenylalanine or tryptophan, is missing, so a read error is likely. The chain employs TRBV6-1 and TRBJ2-1, with D tentatively TRBD2 (6 bases). Trimming took off 6 bases at V and 1 base at J, with 19 bases between the two ends. The CDR3 loop spans 17 amino acids. CDR1 is MNHNS and CDR2 is SASEGT in the germline V gene. CDR3 amino acids: CASSSAAGTPSYNEQFL. CDR3 in DNA: TGTGCCAGCAGCTCAGCAGCAGGGACTCCTTCCTACAATGAGCAGTTCCTC.

This chain connects TRBV2 to TRBJ2-5; 8 bases are shared with TRBD1. Germline V lookup: CDR1 SNHLY, CDR2 FYNNEI. The CDR3 is 15 residues long. The ends lost 5 bases at V and 4 bases at J; junction bases unmatched: 9. CDR3 region: CASSFDRGDRETQYF. The CDR3 bases are TGTGCCAGCAGTTTTGACAGGGGAGATCGAGAGACCCAGTACTTC. The variable domain in full, with the rest retrieved from reference TRBV2 and TRBJ2-5, is EPEVTQTPSHQVTQMGQEVILRCVPISNHLYFYWYRQILGQKVEFLVSFYNNEISEKSEIFDDQFSVERPDGSNFTLKIRSTKLEDSAMYFCASSFDRGDRETQYFGPGTRLLVL.

This clonotype was recorded many times. The DNA for the CDR3 is TGTGCCAGCAGTTATAACAGGGATAGTTCACCCCTCCACTTT. Protein sequence: CASSYNRDSSPLHF. V gene TRBV6-5 combines with J gene TRBJ1-6; tentative D call: TRBD1 (6 bases). Trimming cost V 3 bases and J 9 bases, with 12 bases left between them. This CDR3 contains 14 residues. Looked up from germline, CDR1 is MNHEY and CDR2 is SVGAGI.

This clonotype was counted many times. The rearrangement links TRBV28 to TRBJ1-4; 7 positions match TRBD1. The CDR3 extends over 16 amino acids. The V and J ends lost 3 bases and 4 bases, in that order; junction bases with no gene match: 8. Germline lookup yields CDR1 MDHEN and CDR2 SYDVKM. CDR3 sequence: CASSFGQTGYNEKLFF. CDR3 DNA: TGTGCCAGCAGTTTCGGGCAGACAGGGTATAATGAAAAACTGTTTTTT.

The chain links TRBV20-1 to TRBJ2-5, with D hard to call. Trimming took 3 bases from V and 3 from J, leaving 11 bases between them. The CDR3 length is 13 residues. Germline V gene data show CDR1 as DFQATT and CDR2 as SNEGSKA (reference sequence). The CDR3 nucleotides read TGCAGTGCTAGTTCCTCCTTAAAAGAGACCCAGTACTTC. It codes for CSASSSLKETQYF.

In this sample, this clonotype turned up a few times. V is TRBV7-2 and J is TRBJ2-3; TRBD1 or TRBD2 may be the D gene (5 bases each). Germline CDR1 and CDR2: SGHTA and FQGNSA. CDR3 size: 15 residues. Trimming stripped 4 bases from V and 0 bases from J, with 11 bases between. The CDR3 reads CASSWGSGSTDTQYF. Written as DNA, the CDR3 is TGTGCCAGCAGCTGGGGGAGCGGTAGCACAGATACGCAGTATTTT.

This clonotype was picked up a small number of times. This may be a read error, as it is one base from a much larger clone. The chain carries TRBV2 and TRBJ2-2; D perhaps matches TRBD2 (5 bases). The CDR3 is made up of 13 amino acids. CDR1 and CDR2 (germline): SNHLY, FYNNEI. CDR3 sequence (DNA): TGTGCCAGCAAGGCAGGAGACACCGGGGAGCTGCTTTTT. It specifies CASKAGDTGELLF.